Each of the 26 T cell receptor beta chains below was sequenced from the same sample in a study of shared clonotypes between healthy human individuals. The method was immunoSEQ multiplex PCR; TCRdb's version includes in-frame clones alone and lacks a portion of them. Of 450,000 to 650,000 clones in the sample, around 78% are singletons; the top ten hold about 12%. The sequencing input was PBMCs. These receptors all stem from a woman aged 40-49 years in good health. Some clones in this sample may be carry-over from other donors' samples.

The gene calls are TRBV7-9 and TRBJ2-1, with D maybe TRBD1 (5 bases). CDR3 size: 15 residues. Germline V gives CDR1 SEHNR, CDR2 FQNEAQ (reference sequence). Between the trimmed V and J ends, which lost 3 bases and 8 bases, there was a span of 17 bases. The CDR3 loop reads CASSFPQKGFDEQFF. CDR3 coding DNA: TGTGCCAGCAGCTTTCCCCAGAAGGGGTTCGATGAGCAGTTCTTC.

V usage is TRBV27 and J usage is TRBJ2-7; D not resolved. Trimming removed 0 bases at V and 5 bases at J, with 8 bases between. CDR1 is MNHEY, CDR2 SMNVEV, per germline (reference sequence). The CDR3 runs 13 residues. The CDR3 sequence is CASSLSWLNEQYF. DNA for the CDR3: TGTGCCAGCAGTTTATCGTGGCTTAACGAGCAGTACTTC.

This clone was picked up one time. The J gene is TRBJ2-2, the V gene TRBV28; D possibly corresponds to TRBD1 (5 bases). Germline V gene sequence: CDR1 MDHEN, CDR2 SYDVKM. The CDR3 covers 11 residues. Trimming removed 7 bases at V and 9 bases at J, with 9 bases between. In nucleotides, the CDR3 is TGTGCCAGCACAGGGTTGCGGGAGCTGTTTTTT. This gives the protein CASTGLRELFF.

The chain recombines TRBV27 with TRBJ1-2; TRBD1 might be the D (5 bases). The V and J ends lost 0 bases and 0 bases respectively, with 11 bases between them. In germline, CDR1 is MNHEY, CDR2 SMNVEV (reference sequence). The CDR3 is made up of 16 amino acids. CDR3 in amino acids: CASSLSWGEANYGYTF. The CDR3 nucleotides read TGTGCCAGCAGTTTATCGTGGGGCGAAGCTAACTATGGCTACACCTTC.

The chain combines TRBV7-2 with TRBJ1-3; a weak D match, TRBD1 (5 bases). Germline CDR1 SGHTA, CDR2 FQGNSA. This CDR3 is 17 amino acids long. Between the trimmed V and J ends, which lost 1 base and 0 bases, there was a span of 13 bases. The CDR3 DNA reads TGTGCCAGCAGCTTAGTAGGAAGGGGTTTCTCTGGAAACACCATATATTTT. It translates to CASSLVGRGFSGNTIYF.

The chain couples TRBV19 to TRBJ2-2; D is perhaps TRBD2 (6 bases). Germline assignment: CDR1 LNHDA and CDR2 SQIVND (reference sequence). The CDR3 extends over 15 amino acids. V was clipped by 3 bases and J by 3 bases, with 11 bases between them. The CDR3 is CASSIPSDHTGELFF. CDR3 nucleotide sequence: TGTGCCAGTAGTATCCCTAGCGACCACACCGGGGAGCTGTTTTTT.

Concerning this clone itself: Given a much more abundant clone one base away, this may be a read error. The CDR3 nucleotides read TGTGCCATCAGTGATAATTATGGCTACACCTTC. Amino acid sequence: CAISDNYGYTF. The chain joins TRBV10-3 to TRBJ1-2, with D unclear. CDR1 is ENHRY, CDR2 SYGVKD, per germline. Trimming cost V 3 bases and J 5 bases, with 4 bases left between them. The CDR3 has 11 amino acids.

Regarding this clone: The same CDR3 also results from other DNA sequences found in this sample. V is TRBV4-2 and J is TRBJ2-7; 8 bases are shared with TRBD2. Germline V CDR1 and CDR2: LGHNA, YNFKEQ. The CDR3 spans 13 residues. V shed 3 bases, J shed 6 bases, and the junction held 4 bases outside the gene matches. CDR3 DNA sequence: TGTGCCAGCAGCCAGACGGGAGGGCCCGAGCAGTACTTC. The encoded protein is CASSQTGGPEQYF.

The V call is TRBV2, the J call TRBJ1-6, with 9 bases lining up with TRBD1. Germline CDR1 and CDR2: SNHLY and FYNNEI. Trimming cost V 6 bases and J 8 bases; bases outside gene matches: 8. The CDR3 runs 15 residues. CDR3 amino acids: CASRVTGGRDSPLHF. In DNA form, the CDR3 reads TGTGCCAGCAGGGTGACAGGGGGGAGGGATTCACCCCTCCACTTT.

There are a few counts of this clone. The chain couples TRBV6-6 to TRBJ2-3, with TRBD2 matching 12 bases. Germline V lookup: CDR1 MNHNY, CDR2 SVGAGI (reference sequence). CDR3 length: 16 residues. The junction had 12 bases not matched to a gene; V was cut back by 7 bases and J by 7 bases. CDR3 loop: CASTRHGLAGRHTQYF. In DNA form, the CDR3 reads TGTGCCAGCACCAGGCACGGACTAGCGGGACGGCATACGCAGTATTTT.

This chain connects TRBV2 to TRBJ2-7; possibly TRBD1 or TRBD2 for D (5 bases each). Germline assignment: CDR1 SNHLY and CDR2 FYNNEI. The CDR3 contains 12 residues. The V end was cut by 9 bases, the J end by 2 bases, with 11 bases between. The CDR3 here is CASGTGTYEQYF. In DNA, the CDR3 is TGTGCCAGTGGGACGGGAACCTACGAGCAGTACTTC.

This sequence joins TRBV7-9 and TRBJ1-5; the D gene is possibly TRBD1 (6 bases). This CDR3 comprises 13 residues. Germline assignment: CDR1 SEHNR and CDR2 FQNEAQ (reference sequence). V was pared by 4 bases and J by 6 bases, with 10 bases between. CDR3 region: CASSSDRLQPQHF. CDR3 DNA: TGTGCCAGCAGCTCTGACAGGCTTCAGCCCCAGCATTTT.

This chain joins TRBV7-9 and TRBJ2-3; TRBD1 aligns across 10 bases. Unmatched junction bases numbered 4, after V lost 4 bases and J lost 3 bases. The CDR3 runs 15 residues. Germline V gene sequence: CDR1 SEHNR, CDR2 FQNEAQ (reference sequence). CDR3 protein: CASSSTGGVTDTQYF. The CDR3 DNA is TGTGCCAGCAGCTCGACAGGGGGCGTAACAGATACGCAGTATTTT.

The V gene is TRBV7-3, the J gene TRBJ2-3; TRBD2 might be the D (6 bases). The length of the CDR3 is 15 residues. The V end was cut by 4 bases, the J end by 4 bases, with 15 bases between. Germline values: CDR1 SGHTA, CDR2 FQGTGA. DNA of the CDR3: TGTGCCAGCAGCTCCCCCGGGAGCTTCGCAGATACGCAGTATTTT. Its protein product is CASSSPGSFADTQYF.

The J gene is TRBJ1-5, the V gene TRBV5-8; TRBD1 agrees at 7 bases. Germline loops: CDR1 SGHTS, CDR2 YDEGEE. The trim removed 0 bases at V and 5 bases at J, leaving 5 bases unmatched. The CDR3 contains 15 residues. CDR3 in DNA: TGTGCCAGCAGCTTGGTAGGCAGGGGGGATCAGCCCCAGCATTTT. Its translation is CASSLVGRGDQPQHF.

The chain carries TRBV2 and TRBJ1-2; 8 bases are shared with TRBD1. Germline CDR1 is SNHLY and CDR2 is FYNNEI. The V segment lost 2 bases and the J segment 8 bases; nucleotides outside the gene matches: 7. This CDR3 is 14 amino acids long. This CDR3 is CASSELGTGYGYTF. The DNA of the CDR3 is TGTGCCAGCAGTGAACTCGGGACAGGTTACGGCTACACCTTC.

This clone was recorded once. This chain links TRBV5-6 with TRBJ1-5, with D unclear. V shed 5 bases and J shed 0 bases, with 12 bases lying between them. CDR3 length: 15 residues. Germline CDR1 is SGHDT and CDR2 is YYEEEE. This CDR3 is CASSSWFRSNQPQHF. The DNA of the CDR3 is TGTGCCAGCAGTTCGTGGTTTCGTAGCAATCAGCCCCAGCATTTT. The full variable domain, rest sourced from reference TRBV5-6 and TRBJ1-5, is DAGVTQSPTHLIKTRGQQVTLRCSPKSGHDTVSWYQQALGQGPQFIFQYYEEEERQRGNFPDRFSGHQFPNYSSELNVNALLLGDSALYLCASSSWFRSNQPQHFGDGTRLSIL.

V and J are TRBV7-9 and TRBJ2-5; 9 positions match TRBD2. The DNA end is more similar to TRBJ2-7, so the J call may be wrong. The CDR3 is 16 residues long. The germline CDR1 and CDR2 sequences are SEHNR and FQNEAQ (reference sequence). CDR3 sequence reads: CASSLVGLAGSYEQYF. CDR3 DNA sequence: TGTGCCAGCAGCTTAGTGGGGCTAGCGGGATCCTACGAGCAGTACTTC.

This rearrangement joins TRBV28 to TRBJ1-4; 10 bases match TRBD1. The CDR3 loop spans 19 amino acids. Germline V gene lookup returns CDR1 MDHEN and CDR2 SYDVKM. The J segment lost 2 bases and the V segment lost 8 bases, leaving 17 bases of the junction unmatched. The CDR3 is CASRTGGMWLGKTNEKLFF. As DNA, the CDR3 is TGTGCCAGCCGGACAGGGGGAATGTGGTTAGGAAAGACTAATGAAAAACTGTTTTTT.

The chain joins TRBV15 to TRBJ1-3; D is uncertain. V dropped 0 bases and J dropped 0 bases, with 15 bases sitting between them. This CDR3 has 18 amino acids. Germline V gene sequence: CDR1 LNHNV, CDR2 YYDKDF (reference sequence). CDR3 DNA sequence: TGTGCCACCAGCAGAGATCGTGGGAGGCGAATCTCTGGAAACACCATATATTTT. Translation: CATSRDRGRRISGNTIYF. The full variable domain, rest sourced from reference TRBV15 and TRBJ1-3, is DAMVIQNPRYQVTQFGKPVTLSCSQTLNHNVMYWYQQKSSQAPKLLFHYYDKDFNNEADTPDNFQSRRPNTSFCFLDIRSPGLGDTAMYLCATSRDRGRRISGNTIYFGEGSWLTVV.

This clone was observed many times. The CDR3 is CATSRRRTGTINQPQHF. CDR3 coding DNA: TGTGCCACCAGCAGACGAAGGACAGGGACCATCAATCAGCCCCAGCATTTT. The V and J genes are TRBV15 and TRBJ1-5; 8 positions agree with TRBD1. With V trimmed by 2 bases and J by 3 bases, 9 bases remained unmatched. CDR1 LNHNV and CDR2 YYDKDF come from the germline V gene (reference sequence). This CDR3 has 17 residues.

The chain is built from TRBV28 and TRBJ2-7; D is ambiguous. There are 13 residues in the CDR3. V lost 8 bases, J lost 7 bases, and 18 bases lay in between. Germline CDR1 and CDR2: MDHEN and SYDVKM. The CDR3, as DNA: TGTGCCAGCTTTGGGATGGCCGGCTGGGAGCAGTACTTC. Its translation: CASFGMAGWEQYF.

This clone was observed a few times. This rearrangement joins TRBV2 to TRBJ2-1, with 9 bases that match TRBD2. The germline CDR1 and CDR2 sequences are SNHLY and FYNNEI. J was trimmed by 0 bases and V by 8 bases; bases with no gene match: 5. The CDR3 runs 15 residues. The chain's CDR3 is CASETTSGSYNEQFF. CDR3 bases: TGTGCCAGCGAGACGACTAGCGGCTCCTACAATGAGCAGTTCTTC.

There are a few counts of this clone. Its ends do not fully match the called genes, so a read error is possible. The V gene is TRBV5-6, the J gene TRBJ2-3; perhaps TRBD2 as D (5 bases). The CDR3 covers 13 residues. Germline CDR1 is SGHDT and CDR2 is YYEEEE. Here the CDR3 reads CASSRRVREINAF. CDR3 DNA: TGTGCCAGCAGCCGCCGGGTGAGGGAGATTAACGCTTTT.

A single count supports this clone. The rearrangement joins TRBV7-2 to TRBJ2-3; D perhaps matches TRBD2 (6 bases). CDR3 length: 16 amino acids. Trimming stripped 1 base from V and 1 base from J, with 12 bases between. Germline V gene lookup returns CDR1 SGHTA and CDR2 FQGNSA. CDR3 nucleotides: TGTGCCAGCAGCTTAGTGGCGGGATACGGCACAGATACGCAGTATTTT. This encodes CASSLVAGYGTDTQYF.

J is TRBJ2-7 and V is TRBV4-2; 7 nucleotides agree with TRBD1. With 1 base clipped from V and 3 bases from J, the junction kept 3 bases outside the gene matches. The CDR3 sequence is 14 residues long. CDR1 and CDR2 (germline): LGHNA, YNFKEQ. The CDR3 coding sequence is TGTGCCAGCAGCCAAGGGGACAGCCTCTACGAGCAGTACTTC. This translates into CASSQGDSLYEQYF.